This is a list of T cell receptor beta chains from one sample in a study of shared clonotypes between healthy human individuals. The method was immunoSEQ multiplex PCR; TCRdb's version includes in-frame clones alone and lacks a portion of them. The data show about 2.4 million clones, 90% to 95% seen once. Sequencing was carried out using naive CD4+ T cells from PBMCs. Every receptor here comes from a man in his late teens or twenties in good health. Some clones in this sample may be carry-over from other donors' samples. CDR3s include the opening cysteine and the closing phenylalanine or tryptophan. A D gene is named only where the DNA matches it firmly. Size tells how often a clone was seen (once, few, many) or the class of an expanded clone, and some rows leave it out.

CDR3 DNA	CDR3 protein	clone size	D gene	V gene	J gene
TGTGCCAGCAGCCTGGGCCCGACGGCTGAAGCTTTCTTT	CASSLGPTAEAFF	.	.	TRBV5-6	TRBJ1-1
TGTGCCAGCAGCGACAGGGGCGGCACCGGGGAGCTGTTTTTT	CASSDRGGTGELFF	once	TRBD1	TRBV7-3	TRBJ2-2
TGTGCCAGTAGTAGCCGTGCAGGGGCGACTCAGCCCCAGCATTTT	CASSSRAGATQPQHF	.	.	TRBV19	TRBJ1-5
TGTGCCAGCAGGGGACAGAAGCTATATAATTCACCCCTCCACTTT	CASRGQKLYNSPLHF	once	TRBD1	TRBV6-1	TRBJ1-6
TGTGCCAGCAGCCGTCCTCGCGGGGGGTTCTCTGGAAACACCATATATTTT	CASSRPRGGFSGNTIYF	.	.	TRBV7-2	TRBJ1-3
TGTGCCAGCAGCTTGGACGGTTACAATCAGCCCCAGCATTTT	CASSLDGYNQPQHF	.	.	TRBV7-9	TRBJ1-5
TGTGCCAGCTCACCGCTACAGGGGTCTGGGGCCAACGTCCTGACTTTC	CASSPLQGSGANVLTF	.	TRBD1	TRBV18	TRBJ2-6
TGTGCCAGCTCTACTAGCGGGCGCCCGGGGGGGCAGTACTTC	CASSTSGRPGGQYF	.	TRBD2	TRBV2	TRBJ2-7
TGTGCCAGCAGCCCGCGGACTAGCGGGGGCGTGAAGACCCAGTACTTC	CASSPRTSGGVKTQYF	.	TRBD2	TRBV11-2	TRBJ2-5
TGTGCCAGCAGCCAAGTACTAGGACTAGCGGGAGGCGGAACTACGTACCAAGAGACCCAGTACTTC	CASSQVLGLAGGGTTYQETQYF	.	TRBD2	TRBV14	TRBJ2-5
TGTGCCAGCAAGGTCGGGACGAACACCGGGGAGCTGTTTTTT	CASKVGTNTGELFF	.	.	TRBV6-4	TRBJ2-2
TGCGCCAGCAGCTTCATGGGAGAGACCCAGTACTTC	CASSFMGETQYF	.	.	TRBV5-1	TRBJ2-5
TGTGCCAGCAGCCAAGGAGCCGTTCAGGGAAATGAGCAGTTCTTC	CASSQGAVQGNEQFF	.	.	TRBV4-2	TRBJ2-1
TGCGCCAGCAGCCACGTAACAGCCAGCTCTGGAAACACCATATATTTT	CASSHVTASSGNTIYF	once	.	TRBV4-3	TRBJ1-3
TGTGCCAGCAGCCCAACCTCGGGACAGAGCTACAATGAGCAGTTCTTC	CASSPTSGQSYNEQFF	.	TRBD1	TRBV9	TRBJ2-1
TGTGCCAGCAGTGACTCTAGCGGGATGAGGCCAGATACGCAGTATTTT	CASSDSSGMRPDTQYF	.	TRBD2	TRBV6-4	TRBJ2-3
TGCGCCAGCAGCTTGGACGGCCTGGTGGCCGGGGAGCTGTTTTTT	CASSLDGLVAGELFF	once	.	TRBV5-1	TRBJ2-2
TGTGCCAGCAGCTTAATGGTAGGAACTGAAGCTTTCTTT	CASSLMVGTEAFF	.	.	TRBV11-3	TRBJ1-1
TGTGCCAGCAGTTATAATGAAAAACTGTTTTTT	CASSYNEKLFF	.	.	TRBV28	TRBJ1-4
TGCGCCAGCAGCCAAGATCAGCGGGGCCTGAACAATGAGCAGTTCTTC	CASSQDQRGLNNEQFF	.	TRBD2	TRBV4-1	TRBJ2-1
TGTGCCTGGGCCTCCTCTATGGAGCTGTTTTTT	CAWASSMELFF	.	.	TRBV30	TRBJ2-2
TGTGCCTGGAGTGTACTACAGGGTGATTCACCCCTCCACTTT	CAWSVLQGDSPLHF	once	.	TRBV30	TRBJ1-6
TGTGCCAGTAGGATCGAGCGGGGTTCCTACAATGAGCAGTTCTTC	CASRIERGSYNEQFF	once	TRBD2	TRBV19	TRBJ2-1
TGTGCCAGCTCACCGGCCGGGGTTCAGCCCCAGCATTTT	CASSPAGVQPQHF	few	.	TRBV18	TRBJ1-5
TGTGCCTGGGGCGGGGCTGGCTACAATGAGCAGTTCTTC	CAWGGAGYNEQFF	once	.	TRBV30	TRBJ2-1
TGTGCCAGCAGCCAAGATCAGGGGGCTGGAAACACCATATATTTT	CASSQDQGAGNTIYF	.	TRBD1	TRBV4-2	TRBJ1-3
TGTGCCAGCAGCTTATTAGGTATTAATGAGCAGTTCTTC	CASSLLGINEQFF	.	.	TRBV7-2	TRBJ2-1
TGTGCCAGCAGCCGATCCCGACTAGCGGGAGTTTACGAGCAGTACTTC	CASSRSRLAGVYEQYF	once	TRBD2	TRBV7-2	TRBJ2-7